These 9 T cell receptor beta chains originate from one sample sequenced in a study of blood T cell repertoires in COVID-19. Assay: immunoSEQ multiplex PCR; the TCRdb copy retains only in-frame clones and omits some. The repertoire has 100,000 to 150,000 clones, around 86% of them found once; the top ten carry around 27%. The sequenced material came from peripheral blood. The receptors stem from a woman aged 80 or over with acute or convalescent COVID-19.

The rearrangement joins TRBV12-3 or TRBV12-4 to TRBJ1-3; no clear D. The CDR3 is 12 residues long. Between the trimmed V and J ends, which lost 3 bases and 4 bases, there was a span of 4 bases. The CDR3: CASSFQGNTIYF. The CDR3 DNA sequence: TGTGCCAGCAGTTTCCAAGGAAACACCATATATTTT.

The chain couples TRBV2 to TRBJ1-2; 8 bases line up with TRBD1. CDR1 and CDR2 from the germline V gene are SNHLY and FYNNEI. The CDR3 is 18 residues long. V lost 5 bases to trimming and J lost 4 bases; unmatched junction nucleotides: 18. The CDR3 region is CASSRSSWTGSEFYGYTF. The DNA for the CDR3 is TGTGCCAGCAGTAGATCCTCGTGGACAGGGTCTGAGTTCTATGGCTACACCTTC.

This chain connects TRBV6-4 to TRBJ1-2; no reliable D call. V lost 7 bases to trimming and J lost 10 bases, with 7 bases between them. The germline gives CDR1 MRHNA, CDR2 SNTAGT. The CDR3 has 9 residues. The CDR3 region is CASNGDYTF. Here the CDR3 DNA reads TGTGCCAGCAACGGGGACTACACCTTC.

The V call is TRBV6-6, the J call TRBJ1-5; 9 bases match TRBD1. The V segment lost 7 bases and the J segment 4 bases; nucleotides outside the gene matches: 11. The CDR3 length is 16 residues. The germline CDR1 and CDR2 sequences are MNHNY and SVGAGI (reference sequence). CDR3 bases: TGTGCCAGCACCGCGACCGGACAGGGGCGTAATCAGCCCCAGCATTTT. Protein: CASTATGQGRNQPQHF.

The count of this clone is one. This chain connects TRBV6-1 to TRBJ1-5; no clear D gene. V dropped 2 bases and J dropped 2 bases, with 7 bases sitting between them. The germline V gene encodes CDR1 MNHNS and CDR2 SASEGT. The CDR3 consists of 14 residues. The CDR3 nucleotides are TGTGCCAGCAGTGAAACTGGAGGCAATCAGCCCCAGCATTTT. Its protein is CASSETGGNQPQHF.

The chain carries TRBV7-8 and TRBJ2-7; a weak D match, TRBD2 (5 bases). Trimming left V 1 base short and J 0 bases short, with 7 bases between. CDR1 and CDR2 from the germline V gene are SGHVS and FQNEAQ. There are 14 residues in the CDR3. The CDR3 spells CASSLVGSSYEQYV. The CDR3, as DNA: TGTGCCAGCAGCTTAGTGGGGAGCTCCTACGAGCAGTACGTC.

The CDR3 protein is CASSFSLMNTEAFF. In DNA form, the CDR3 reads TGTGCCAGCAGTTTTAGCCTGATGAACACTGAAGCTTTCTTT. The chain couples TRBV27 to TRBJ1-1; D is undetermined. This CDR3 is built from 14 residues. The germline V and J ends were trimmed by 3 bases and 0 bases, with 8 bases remaining between them. CDR1 MNHEY and CDR2 SMNVEV come from the germline V gene (reference sequence).

The chain uses TRBV19 and TRBJ1-1; 9 bases match TRBD1. The CDR3 has 13 amino acids. From germline, CDR1 is LNHDA and CDR2 SQIVND (reference sequence). Losses at the gene ends were 10 bases for V and 0 bases for J; bases not matched to a gene: 3. This CDR3 is CATGQGMNTEAFF. The CDR3 coding sequence is TGTGCCACGGGACAGGGCATGAACACTGAAGCTTTCTTT.

The chain carries TRBV5-5 and TRBJ1-6, with D unclear. The CDR3 sequence is 17 residues long. The ends were cut back, 4 bases at V and 0 bases at J, with 14 bases in the middle. The germline V gene has CDR1 SGHKS and CDR2 YYEKEE (reference sequence). The CDR3 DNA is TGTGCCAGCAGCCGACGCGATCGGAGCTCCTATAATTCACCCCTCCACTTT. Protein sequence: CASSRRDRSSYNSPLHF.